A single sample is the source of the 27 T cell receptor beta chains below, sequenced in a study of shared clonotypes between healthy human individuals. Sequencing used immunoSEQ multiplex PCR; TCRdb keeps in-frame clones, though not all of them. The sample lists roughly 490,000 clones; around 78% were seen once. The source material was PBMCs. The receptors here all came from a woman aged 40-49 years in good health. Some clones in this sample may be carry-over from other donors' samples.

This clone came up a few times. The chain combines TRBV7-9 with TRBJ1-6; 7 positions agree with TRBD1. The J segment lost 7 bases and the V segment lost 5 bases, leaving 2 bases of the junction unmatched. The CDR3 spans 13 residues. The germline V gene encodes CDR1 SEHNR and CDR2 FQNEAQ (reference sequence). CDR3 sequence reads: CASSTGQNSPLHF. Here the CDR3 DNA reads TGTGCCAGCAGCACGGGACAGAATTCACCCCTCCACTTT.

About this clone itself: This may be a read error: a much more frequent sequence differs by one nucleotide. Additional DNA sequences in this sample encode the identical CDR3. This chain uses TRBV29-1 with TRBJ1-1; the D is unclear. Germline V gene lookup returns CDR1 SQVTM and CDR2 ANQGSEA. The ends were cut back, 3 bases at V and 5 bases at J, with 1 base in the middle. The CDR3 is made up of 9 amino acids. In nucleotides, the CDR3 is TGCAGCGTTGATACTGAAGCTTTCTTT. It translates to CSVDTEAFF.

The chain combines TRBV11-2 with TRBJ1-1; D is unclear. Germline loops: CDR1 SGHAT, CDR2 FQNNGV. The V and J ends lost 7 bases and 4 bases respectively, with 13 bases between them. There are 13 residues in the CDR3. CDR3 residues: CASTLGWGTEAFF. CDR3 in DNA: TGTGCCAGCACCCTAGGTTGGGGCACTGAAGCTTTCTTT.

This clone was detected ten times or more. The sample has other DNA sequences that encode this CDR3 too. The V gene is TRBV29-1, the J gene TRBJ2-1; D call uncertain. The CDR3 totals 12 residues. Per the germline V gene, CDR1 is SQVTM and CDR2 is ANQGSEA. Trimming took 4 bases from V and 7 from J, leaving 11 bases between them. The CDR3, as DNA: TGCAGCGTTGGAGGAAGTAGGAATGAGCAGTTCTTC. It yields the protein CSVGGSRNEQFF.

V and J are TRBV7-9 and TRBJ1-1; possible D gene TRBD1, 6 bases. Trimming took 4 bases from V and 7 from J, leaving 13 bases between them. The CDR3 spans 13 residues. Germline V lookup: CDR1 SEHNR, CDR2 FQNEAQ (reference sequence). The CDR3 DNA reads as TGTGCCAGCAGCTCACAGGGAGTGGTTGAAGCTTTCTTT. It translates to CASSSQGVVEAFF.

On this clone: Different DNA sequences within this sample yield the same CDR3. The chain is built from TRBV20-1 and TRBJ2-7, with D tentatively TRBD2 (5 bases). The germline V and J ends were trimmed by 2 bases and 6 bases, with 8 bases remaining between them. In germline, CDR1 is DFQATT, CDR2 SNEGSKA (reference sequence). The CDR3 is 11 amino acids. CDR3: CSARLAVEQYF. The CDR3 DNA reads TGCAGTGCTAGACTAGCTGTCGAGCAGTACTTC.

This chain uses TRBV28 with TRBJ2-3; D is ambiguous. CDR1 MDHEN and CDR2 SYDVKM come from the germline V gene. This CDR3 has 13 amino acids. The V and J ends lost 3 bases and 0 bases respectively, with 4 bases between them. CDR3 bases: TGTGCCAGCAGTTTTGAGAGCACAGATACGCAGTATTTT. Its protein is CASSFESTDTQYF.

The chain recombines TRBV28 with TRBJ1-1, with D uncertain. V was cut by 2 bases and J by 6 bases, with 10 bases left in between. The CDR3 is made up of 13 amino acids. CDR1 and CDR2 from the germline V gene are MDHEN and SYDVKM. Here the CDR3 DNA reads TGTGCCAGCAGTTTAAGCGGGAGAGCTGAAGCTTTCTTT. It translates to CASSLSGRAEAFF. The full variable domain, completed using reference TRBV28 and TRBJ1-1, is DVKVTQSSRYLVKRTGEKVFLECVQDMDHENMFWYRQDPGLGLRLIYFSYDVKMKEKGDIPEGYSVSREKKERFSLILESASTNQTSMYLCASSLSGRAEAFFGQGTRLTVV.

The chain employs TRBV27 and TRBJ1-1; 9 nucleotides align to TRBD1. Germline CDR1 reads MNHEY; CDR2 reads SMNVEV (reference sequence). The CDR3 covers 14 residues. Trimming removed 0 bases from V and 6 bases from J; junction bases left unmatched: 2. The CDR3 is CASSLSGQGPEAFF. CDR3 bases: TGTGCCAGCAGTTTATCGGGACAGGGACCTGAAGCTTTCTTT.

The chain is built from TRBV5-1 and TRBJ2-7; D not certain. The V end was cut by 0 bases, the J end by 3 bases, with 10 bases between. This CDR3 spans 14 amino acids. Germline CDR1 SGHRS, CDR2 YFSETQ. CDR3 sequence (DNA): TGCGCCAGCAGCTTGGGGCTGTTATACTACGAGCAGTACTTC. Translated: CASSLGLLYYEQYF. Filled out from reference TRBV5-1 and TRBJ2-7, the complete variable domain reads KAGVTQTPRYLIKTRGQQVTLSCSPISGHRSVSWYQQTPGQGLQFLFEYFSETQRNKGNFPGRFSGRQFSNSRSEMNVSTLELGDSALYLCASSLGLLYYEQYFGPGTRLTVT.

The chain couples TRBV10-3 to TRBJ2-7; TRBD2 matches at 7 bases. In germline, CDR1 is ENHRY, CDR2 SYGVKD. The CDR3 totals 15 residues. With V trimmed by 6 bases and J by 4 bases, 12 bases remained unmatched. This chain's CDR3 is CAIRRREGTGYEQYF. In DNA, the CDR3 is TGTGCCATCAGGAGGAGGGAGGGGACGGGATACGAGCAGTACTTC.

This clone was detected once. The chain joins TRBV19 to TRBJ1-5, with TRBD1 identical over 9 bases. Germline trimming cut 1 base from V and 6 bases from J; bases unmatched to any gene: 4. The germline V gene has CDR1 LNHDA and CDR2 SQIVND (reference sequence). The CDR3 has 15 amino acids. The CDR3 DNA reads TGTGCCAGTAGTATAGGTACAGGGGGCGGTCAGCCCCAGCATTTT. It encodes CASSIGTGGGQPQHF.

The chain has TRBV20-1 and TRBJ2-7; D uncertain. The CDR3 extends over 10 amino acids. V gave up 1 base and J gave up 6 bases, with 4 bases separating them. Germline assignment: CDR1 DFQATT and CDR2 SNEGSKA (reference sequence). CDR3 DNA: TGCAGTGCTAGAGTGTCCGAGCAGTACTTC. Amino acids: CSARVSEQYF.

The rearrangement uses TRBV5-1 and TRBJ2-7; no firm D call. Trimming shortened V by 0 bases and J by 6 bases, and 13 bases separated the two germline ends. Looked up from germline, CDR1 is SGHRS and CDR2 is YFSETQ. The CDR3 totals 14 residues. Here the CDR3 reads CASSLGSSVGEQYF. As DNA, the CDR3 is TGCGCCAGCAGCTTGGGGTCCAGCGTCGGCGAGCAGTACTTC.

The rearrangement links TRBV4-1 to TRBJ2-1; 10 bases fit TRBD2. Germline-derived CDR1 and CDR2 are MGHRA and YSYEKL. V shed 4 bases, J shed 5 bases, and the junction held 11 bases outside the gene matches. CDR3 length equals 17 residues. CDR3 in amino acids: CASSPVTRTSGNNEQFF. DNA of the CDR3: TGCGCCAGCAGCCCAGTAACTCGGACTAGCGGAAACAATGAGCAGTTCTTC.

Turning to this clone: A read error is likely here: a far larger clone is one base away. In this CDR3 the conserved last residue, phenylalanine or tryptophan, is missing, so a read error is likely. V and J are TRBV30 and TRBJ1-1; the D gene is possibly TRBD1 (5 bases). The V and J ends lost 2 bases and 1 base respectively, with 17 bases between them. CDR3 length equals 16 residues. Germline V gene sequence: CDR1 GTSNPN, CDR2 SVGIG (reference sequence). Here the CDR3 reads CAWSNSRVRPNTEAFL. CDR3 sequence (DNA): TGTGCCTGGAGTAATTCCAGGGTTAGGCCGAACACTGAAGCTTTCCTT.

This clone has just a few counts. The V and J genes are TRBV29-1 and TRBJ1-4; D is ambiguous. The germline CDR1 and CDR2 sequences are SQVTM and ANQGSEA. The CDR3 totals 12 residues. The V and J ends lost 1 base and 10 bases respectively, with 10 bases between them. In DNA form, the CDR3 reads TGCAGCGTTGAAGTATCGGATGGAAAACTGTTTTTT. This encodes CSVEVSDGKLFF.

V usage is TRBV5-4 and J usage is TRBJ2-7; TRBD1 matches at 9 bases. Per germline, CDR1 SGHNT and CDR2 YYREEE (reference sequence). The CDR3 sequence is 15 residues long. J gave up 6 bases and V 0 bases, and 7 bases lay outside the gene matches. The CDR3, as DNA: TGTGCCAGCAGCTTGGCTCTGGGACAGGGCTCCGAGCAGTACTTC. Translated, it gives CASSLALGQGSEQYF.

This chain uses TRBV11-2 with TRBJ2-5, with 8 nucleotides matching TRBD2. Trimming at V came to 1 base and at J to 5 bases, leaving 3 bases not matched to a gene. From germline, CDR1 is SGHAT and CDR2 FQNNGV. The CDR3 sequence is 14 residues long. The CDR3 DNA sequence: TGTGCCAGCAGCTTAGGCGGGAGGACGGAGACCCAGTACTTC. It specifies CASSLGGRTETQYF.

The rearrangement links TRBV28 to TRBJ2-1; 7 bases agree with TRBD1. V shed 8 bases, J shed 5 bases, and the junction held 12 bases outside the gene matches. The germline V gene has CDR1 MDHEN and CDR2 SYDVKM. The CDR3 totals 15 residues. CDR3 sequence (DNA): TGTGCCAGCGGAGTAACAGGGACAGTTCACAATGAGCAGTTCTTC. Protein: CASGVTGTVHNEQFF. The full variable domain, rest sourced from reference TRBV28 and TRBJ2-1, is DVKVTQSSRYLVKRTGEKVFLECVQDMDHENMFWYRQDPGLGLRLIYFSYDVKMKEKGDIPEGYSVSREKKERFSLILESASTNQTSMYLCASGVTGTVHNEQFFGPGTRLTVL.

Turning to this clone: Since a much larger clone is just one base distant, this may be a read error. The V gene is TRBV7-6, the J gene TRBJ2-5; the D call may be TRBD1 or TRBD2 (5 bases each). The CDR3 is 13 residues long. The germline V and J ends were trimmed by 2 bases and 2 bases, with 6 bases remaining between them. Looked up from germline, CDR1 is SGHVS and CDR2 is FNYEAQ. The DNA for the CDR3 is TGTGCCAGCAGCTTATGGGGGCAAGAGACCCAGTACTTC. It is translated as CASSLWGQETQYF.

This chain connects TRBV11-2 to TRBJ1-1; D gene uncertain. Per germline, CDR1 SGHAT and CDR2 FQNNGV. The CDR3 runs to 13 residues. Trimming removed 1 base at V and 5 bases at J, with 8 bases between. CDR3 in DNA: TGTGCCAGCAGCTTAGGCTTTGCGACTGAAGCTTTCTTT. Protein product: CASSLGFATEAFF.

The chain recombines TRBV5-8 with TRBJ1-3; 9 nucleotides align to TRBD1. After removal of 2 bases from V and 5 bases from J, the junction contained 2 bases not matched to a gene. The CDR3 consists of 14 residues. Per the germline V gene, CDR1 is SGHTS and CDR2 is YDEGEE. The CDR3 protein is CASSFGTGRNTIYF. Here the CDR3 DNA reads TGTGCCAGCAGCTTTGGGACAGGGCGAAACACCATATATTTT.

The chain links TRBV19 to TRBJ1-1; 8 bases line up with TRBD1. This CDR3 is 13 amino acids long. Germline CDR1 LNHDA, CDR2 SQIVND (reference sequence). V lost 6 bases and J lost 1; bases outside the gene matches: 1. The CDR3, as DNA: TGTGCCAGTAGAGGACAGGGGAACACTGAAGCTTTCTTT. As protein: CASRGQGNTEAFF.

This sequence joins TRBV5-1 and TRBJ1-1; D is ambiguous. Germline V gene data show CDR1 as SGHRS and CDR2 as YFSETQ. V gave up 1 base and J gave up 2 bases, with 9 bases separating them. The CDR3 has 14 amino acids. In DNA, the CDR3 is TGCGCCAGCAGCTTGATCTCATTTAACACTGAAGCTTTCTTT. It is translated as CASSLISFNTEAFF.

The CDR3, as DNA: TGTGCCAGCACCCTGGGACAGGGTGCATACGAGCAGTACTTC. Its translation: CASTLGQGAYEQYF. The gene calls are TRBV13 and TRBJ2-7; TRBD1 agrees at 9 bases. The CDR3 is 14 residues long. Germline CDR1 PRHDT, CDR2 FYEKMQ (reference sequence). The V segment lost 7 bases and the J segment 4 bases; nucleotides outside the gene matches: 8.

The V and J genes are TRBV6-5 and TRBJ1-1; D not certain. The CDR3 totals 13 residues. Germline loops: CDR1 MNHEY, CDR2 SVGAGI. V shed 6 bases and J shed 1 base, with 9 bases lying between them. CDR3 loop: CASRVHSNTEAFF. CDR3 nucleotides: TGTGCCAGCAGGGTACACTCGAACACTGAAGCTTTCTTT.